Below, one T cell receptor (beta chain) is given with its context. Its antigen is unidentified. The entry originates in a study of CD8+ T cells in alopecia areata. The CDR3 extends over 16 amino acids. V lost 0 bases and J lost 4, with 15 bases in between. Germline CDR1 MNHNS, CDR2 SASEGT. Isolated RNA was reverse transcribed into cDNA used as the sequencing template. Profiling relied on immunoSEQ multiplex PCR, and the TCRdb table lists in-frame clones only, not all of them. This table has roughly 120,000 clones, less than 70% appearing once. Whole-study findings and limits: Affected scalp, especially in alopecia totalis/universalis, had a higher clonality than normal scalp did. Mice gave a clearer picture of TCR sharing than patients did, possibly for HLA-related reasons. Normal-skin resident alphabeta T cells also appear among scalp sample sequences.

From PBMCs, CD4+ and CD8+ T cells were sorted. This clonotype originated in a human donor in good health. Material for sequencing was CD4+ T cells sorted from blood. V gene TRBV6-1 combines with J gene TRBJ1-2; a weak D match, TRBD1 (6 bases). The chain's CDR3 is CASSEALGTRGYGYTF. In DNA form, the CDR3 reads TGTGCCAGCAGTGAAGCATTGGGGACCAGGGGCTATGGCTACACCTTC.